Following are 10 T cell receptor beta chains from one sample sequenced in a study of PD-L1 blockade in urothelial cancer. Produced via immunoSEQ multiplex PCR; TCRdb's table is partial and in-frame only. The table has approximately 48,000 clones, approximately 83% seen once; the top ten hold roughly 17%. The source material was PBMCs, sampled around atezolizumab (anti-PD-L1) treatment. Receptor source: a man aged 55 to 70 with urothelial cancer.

The CDR3 here is CASSYSSGWETQYF. In nucleotides, the CDR3 is TGTGCCAGCAGTTACTCATCCGGGTGGGAGACCCAGTACTTC. The genes are TRBV6-5 and TRBJ2-5; D remains unclear. V dropped 0 bases and J dropped 5 bases, with 10 bases sitting between them. The CDR3 has 14 amino acids. Germline V gene lookup returns CDR1 MNHEY and CDR2 SVGAGI.

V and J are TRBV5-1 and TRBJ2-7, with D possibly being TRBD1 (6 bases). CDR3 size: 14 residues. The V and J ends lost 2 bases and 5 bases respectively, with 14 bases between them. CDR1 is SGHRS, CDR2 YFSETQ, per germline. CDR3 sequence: CASSLNRVSNEQYF. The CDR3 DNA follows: TGCGCCAGCAGCTTAAACAGGGTTTCCAACGAGCAGTACTTC.

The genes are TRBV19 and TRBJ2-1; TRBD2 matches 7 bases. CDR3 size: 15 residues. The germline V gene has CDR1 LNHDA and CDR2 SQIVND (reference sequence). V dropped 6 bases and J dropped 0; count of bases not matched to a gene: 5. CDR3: CASRAGGSSYNEQFF. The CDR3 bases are TGTGCCAGTAGGGCCGGGGGGAGCTCCTACAATGAGCAGTTCTTC. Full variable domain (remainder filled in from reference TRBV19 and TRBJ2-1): DGGITQSPKYLFRKEGQNVTLSCEQNLNHDAMYWYRQDPGQGLRLIYYSQIVNDFQKGDIAEGYSVSREKKESFPLTVTSAQKNPTAFYLCASRAGGSSYNEQFFGPGTRLTVL.

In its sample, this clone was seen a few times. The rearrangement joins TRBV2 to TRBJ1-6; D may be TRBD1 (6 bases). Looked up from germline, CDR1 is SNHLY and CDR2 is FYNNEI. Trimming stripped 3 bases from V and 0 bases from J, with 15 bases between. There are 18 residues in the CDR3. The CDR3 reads CASSDWDTLSSYNSPLHF. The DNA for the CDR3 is TGTGCCAGCAGTGATTGGGACACCCTCAGCTCCTATAATTCACCCCTCCACTTT.

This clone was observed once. DNA for the CDR3: TGTGCCAGCACCCCGACGGGGGGAAGCTCTGGGGCCAACGTCCTGACTTTC. The encoded protein is CASTPTGGSSGANVLTF. The rearrangement links TRBV9 to TRBJ2-6, with 7 bases fitting TRBD2. The CDR3 runs to 17 residues. The ends lost 6 bases at V and 0 bases at J; junction bases unmatched: 9. Germline-derived CDR1 and CDR2 are SGDLS and YYNGEE.

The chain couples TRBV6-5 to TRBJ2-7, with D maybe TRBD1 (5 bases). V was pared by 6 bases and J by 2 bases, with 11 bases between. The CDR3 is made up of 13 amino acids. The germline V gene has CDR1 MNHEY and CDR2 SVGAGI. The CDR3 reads CASSLRQTYEQYF. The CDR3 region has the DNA TGTGCCAGCAGCCTTCGACAGACCTACGAGCAGTACTTC.

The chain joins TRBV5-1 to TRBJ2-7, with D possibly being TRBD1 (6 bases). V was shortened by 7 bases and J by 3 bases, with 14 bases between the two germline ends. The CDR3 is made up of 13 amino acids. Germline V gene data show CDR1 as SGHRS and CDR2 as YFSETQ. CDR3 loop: CASSRDINYEQYF. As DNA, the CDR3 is TGCGCCAGCTCTCGGGACATCAACTACGAGCAGTACTTC.

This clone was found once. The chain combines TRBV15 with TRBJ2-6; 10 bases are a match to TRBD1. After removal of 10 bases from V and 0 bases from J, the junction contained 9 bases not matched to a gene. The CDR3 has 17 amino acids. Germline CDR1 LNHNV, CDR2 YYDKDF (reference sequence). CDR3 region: CANLIGTGDSGANVLTF. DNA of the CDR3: TGTGCCAACCTTATTGGGACAGGGGACTCTGGGGCCAACGTCCTGACTTTC.

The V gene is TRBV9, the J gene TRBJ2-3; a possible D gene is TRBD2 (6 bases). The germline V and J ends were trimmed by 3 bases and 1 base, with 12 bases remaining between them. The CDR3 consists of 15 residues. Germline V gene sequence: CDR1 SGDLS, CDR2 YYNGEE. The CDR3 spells CASSAHSGGTDTQYF. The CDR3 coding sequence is TGTGCCAGCAGCGCGCACTCGGGGGGCACAGATACGCAGTATTTT.

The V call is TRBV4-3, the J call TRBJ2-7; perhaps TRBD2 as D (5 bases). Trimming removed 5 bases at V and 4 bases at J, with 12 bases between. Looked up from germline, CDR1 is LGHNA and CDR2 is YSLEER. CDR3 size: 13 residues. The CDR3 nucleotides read TGCGCCAGCAGCAATCTGGGAGATTACGAGCAGTACTTC. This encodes CASSNLGDYEQYF.